These 32 T cell receptor beta chains were sequenced from one sample in a study of Graves' ophthalmopathy and Graves' hyperthyroidism. Researchers took RNA transcripts and amplified TCR beta CDR3 regions from them. First-round RT-PCR used HTBI primers; second-round multiplex PCR followed. TCRdb recomputed calls from the multiplex PCR reads with MiXCR, one row per CDR3 protein. This sample has about 160,000 distinct CDR3 sequences, with approximately 40% found just once. The sample taken for sequencing was peripheral blood. These receptors were taken from a woman in her 40s with Graves' ophthalmopathy.

This clonotype was seen repeatedly, ten times or more. The CDR3 loop reads CASNRGFTEAFF. In DNA form, the CDR3 reads TGTGCCAGTAATCGGGGGTTCACTGAAGCTTTCTTT. V usage is TRBV19 and J usage is TRBJ1-1; a possible D gene is TRBD1 (5 bases). Germline V gene data show CDR1 as LNHDA and CDR2 as SQIVND (reference sequence). The germline V and J ends were trimmed by 7 bases and 4 bases, with 10 bases remaining between them. CDR3 size: 12 residues.

This clonotype was observed a handful of times. The chain uses TRBV20-1 and TRBJ2-7; no firm D call. This CDR3 region has 12 residues. V lost 0 bases and J lost 3, with 6 bases in between. Per the germline V gene, CDR1 is DFQATT and CDR2 is SNEGSKA (reference sequence). The CDR3 sequence: CSARDRSYEQYF. CDR3 bases: TGCAGTGCTAGAGATAGGAGCTACGAGCAGTACTTC.

This clonotype was recorded many times. This chain uses TRBV11-1 with TRBJ2-2; D call uncertain. This CDR3 is built from 15 residues. The V gene's germline CDR1 is SGHAT and CDR2 FQDESV (reference sequence). V lost 5 bases and J lost 6, with 16 bases in between. The CDR3 nucleotides are TGTGCCAGCAGCAAGCAGCCTGACGGGCCCGGGGAGCTGTTTTTT. It encodes CASSKQPDGPGELFF.

The CDR3 loop reads CASSHGRDRGSNQPQHF. The CDR3 nucleotides read TGTGCCAGCAGCCATGGCCGGGACAGGGGGAGCAATCAGCCCCAGCATTTT. The chain links TRBV6-1 to TRBJ1-5; 11 bases match TRBD1. From germline, CDR1 is MNHNS and CDR2 SASEGT. The ends lost 6 bases at V and 1 base at J; junction bases unmatched: 8. There are 17 residues in the CDR3.

The genes are TRBV6-5 and TRBJ2-7; 8 bases align to TRBD1. The CDR3 runs 14 residues. Germline CDR1 MNHEY, CDR2 SVGAGI. The ends lost 4 bases at V and 7 bases at J; junction bases unmatched: 9. Here the CDR3 reads CASSSGQASGEQYF. The CDR3 coding sequence is TGTGCCAGCAGTTCGGGACAGGCCAGCGGGGAGCAGTACTTC.

This clonotype was seen ten or more times. This chain connects TRBV28 to TRBJ1-2, with TRBD1 as a possible D gene (5 bases). Per the germline V gene, CDR1 is MDHEN and CDR2 is SYDVKM. Deletions cut 3 bases from V and 3 bases from J, with 8 bases between. The CDR3 has 13 residues. Written as DNA, the CDR3 is TGTGCCAGCAGTTTCCGCAGGGACTATGGCTACACCTTC. Translation: CASSFRRDYGYTF.

This clonotype was seen ten or more times. The chain recombines TRBV12-3 or TRBV12-4 with TRBJ1-1, with D unclear. V was trimmed by 6 bases and J by 6 bases, leaving 14 bases between them. This CDR3 is built from 13 residues. CDR3 in DNA: TGTGCCAGCAGCCTCCTTGGTTCCGCTGAAGCTTTCTTT. As protein: CASSLLGSAEAFF.

This clonotype was found many times. The gene calls are TRBV30 and TRBJ2-5, with 12 bases lining up with TRBD2. The CDR3 contains 16 residues. V shed 1 base and J 5 bases; nucleotides not matched to a gene: 8. Looked up from germline, CDR1 is GTSNPN and CDR2 is SVGIG (reference sequence). CDR3 loop: CAWSGLAGVVTETQYF. The CDR3 DNA is TGTGCCTGGAGTGGACTAGCGGGAGTAGTGACGGAGACCCAGTACTTC.

The chain has TRBV6-2 or TRBV6-3 and TRBJ2-2; D is unclear. The CDR3 consists of 13 residues. Germline values: CDR1 MNHEY, CDR2 SVGEGT. V shed 6 bases and J shed 6 bases, with 11 bases lying between them. CDR3 DNA: TGTGCCAGCAGCATTGACGGCCCCGGGGAGCTGTTTTTT. Encoded protein: CASSIDGPGELFF.

This clonotype was detected many times. At one end the junction does not follow the germline gene, possibly because of a read error. This chain links TRBV28 with TRBJ2-7, with 11 bases matching TRBD2. The germline CDR1 and CDR2 sequences are MDHEN and SYDVKM. The CDR3 spans 14 residues. The CDR3 here is CASSPVLAGVPVQF. The CDR3 coding sequence is TGTGCCAGCAGCCCGGTACTAGCGGGAGTTCCGGTACAATTC.

The V call is TRBV5-6, the J call TRBJ1-2; D is unclear. From germline, CDR1 is SGHDT and CDR2 YYEEEE. The CDR3 has 15 residues. Trimming stripped 4 bases from V and 1 base from J, with 14 bases between. The CDR3 loop reads CASSRGGQSNYGYTF. CDR3 sequence (DNA): TGTGCCAGCAGCCGTGGCGGGCAGAGTAACTATGGCTACACCTTC.

The J gene is TRBJ1-6, the V gene TRBV19; D call uncertain. The V gene lost 4 bases and the J gene lost 0 bases, with 7 bases spanning the gap. The CDR3 has 15 amino acids. CDR1 and CDR2 from the germline V gene are LNHDA and SQIVND (reference sequence). CDR3 residues: CASSRSSSYNSPLHF. The DNA for the CDR3 is TGTGCCAGTAGTAGGTCGAGCTCCTATAATTCACCCCTCCACTTT.

This clonotype was found many times. V is TRBV7-3 and J is TRBJ2-5; D perhaps matches TRBD2 (6 bases). V was trimmed by 3 bases and J by 5 bases, leaving 10 bases between them. The CDR3 sequence is 13 residues long. The germline V gene encodes CDR1 SGHTA and CDR2 FQGTGA. DNA of the CDR3: TGTGCCAGCAGCTTGTGGGGAGGCGAGACCCAGTACTTC. It encodes CASSLWGGETQYF.

The V gene is TRBV7-9, the J gene TRBJ2-7, with TRBD1 matching over 7 bases. The J segment lost 3 bases and the V segment lost 4 bases, leaving 9 bases of the junction unmatched. This CDR3 has 15 residues. Germline V gives CDR1 SEHNR, CDR2 FQNEAQ (reference sequence). The CDR3 nucleotides are TGTGCCAGCAGCTGGATCAGGGGGTTCCGCTACGAGCAGTACTTC. This sequence encodes CASSWIRGFRYEQYF.

This clonotype was observed at least ten times. The chain carries TRBV2 and TRBJ1-1; perhaps TRBD1 as D (6 bases). This CDR3 is 14 amino acids long. Germline CDR1 and CDR2: SNHLY and FYNNEI. The V end was cut by 5 bases, the J end by 7 bases, with 17 bases between. The CDR3 spells CASSSQGEIGEAFF. The DNA of the CDR3 is TGTGCCAGCAGTTCACAGGGAGAAATTGGTGAAGCTTTCTTT.

This clonotype occurred many times. The CDR3: CASSYSGQGSSNSPLHF. CDR3 DNA sequence: TGTGCCAGCAGTTACTCTGGGCAGGGTAGTAGTAATTCACCCCTCCACTTT. The chain uses TRBV6-5 and TRBJ1-6, with D possibly matching TRBD1 (5 bases). V lost 0 bases and J lost 6, with 15 bases in between. The V gene's germline CDR1 is MNHEY and CDR2 SVGAGI. The CDR3 is 17 amino acids.

This clonotype was seen ten or more times. The rearrangement uses TRBV7-9 and TRBJ2-7, with TRBD1 matching 11 bases. Germline V gene lookup returns CDR1 SEHNR and CDR2 FQNEAQ (reference sequence). Trimming removed 3 bases from V and 5 bases from J; junction bases left unmatched: 3. The CDR3 runs 14 residues. DNA of the CDR3: TGTGCCAGCAGCTTGGGACAGGGGGGGCACGAGCAGTACTTC. Protein product: CASSLGQGGHEQYF.

This chain joins TRBV27 and TRBJ1-5; D is unclear. Germline V gene data show CDR1 as MNHEY and CDR2 as SMNVEV (reference sequence). The V end lost 5 bases, the J end lost 2 bases, and 13 bases lay between the germline ends. The CDR3 loop spans 15 amino acids. CDR3 in DNA: TGTGCCAGCAGTGCGGAGTTTATGGGCAATCAGCCCCAGCATTTT. Amino acids: CASSAEFMGNQPQHF.

J is TRBJ1-5 and V is TRBV27; D not certain. Germline CDR1 reads MNHEY; CDR2 reads SMNVEV (reference sequence). The CDR3 has 16 amino acids. V lost 6 bases and J 4 bases, leaving 19 bases between the germline ends. The CDR3 coding sequence is TGTGCCAGCAGACCACTCAGACGCATTGGGAATCAGCCCCAGCATTTT. This gives the protein CASRPLRRIGNQPQHF.

The chain uses TRBV5-5 and TRBJ1-6; weak D call: TRBD1 (5 bases). Trimming removed 1 base from V and 4 bases from J, with 15 bases in between. This CDR3 has 17 residues. Germline-derived CDR1 and CDR2 are SGHKS and YYEKEE (reference sequence). The CDR3 loop reads CASSLQVQTAYNSPLHF. As DNA, the CDR3 is TGTGCCAGCAGCTTGCAGGTACAGACAGCGTATAATTCACCCCTCCACTTT.

This clonotype was counted ten times or more. This chain's CDR3 is CASTPHANTEAFF. In DNA, the CDR3 is TGTGCCAGCACCCCACACGCGAACACTGAAGCTTTCTTT. This rearrangement joins TRBV28 to TRBJ1-1; D is uncertain. In germline, CDR1 is MDHEN, CDR2 SYDVKM. The germline V and J ends were trimmed by 7 bases and 1 base, with 10 bases remaining between them. This CDR3 contains 13 residues. Filled out from reference TRBV28 and TRBJ1-1, the complete variable domain reads DVKVTQSSRYLVKRTGEKVFLECVQDMDHENMFWYRQDPGLGLRLIYFSYDVKMKEKGDIPEGYSVSREKKERFSLILESASTNQTSMYLCASTPHANTEAFFGQGTRLTVV.

This clonotype was picked up many times. The V call is TRBV6-5, the J call TRBJ2-4, with D unclear. Deletions cut 6 bases from V and 1 base from J, with 10 bases between. CDR3 length: 14 residues. Germline V gives CDR1 MNHEY, CDR2 SVGAGI. CDR3: CASRRTVAKNIQYF. CDR3 nucleotides: TGTGCCAGCAGACGGACCGTCGCCAAAAACATTCAGTACTTC.

This clonotype has ten or more counts. An end of the junction differs from the germline gene, which may be a read error. The V gene is TRBV3-1, the J gene TRBJ2-5; 8 bases fit TRBD2. CDR1 is LGHDT and CDR2 is YNNKEL in the germline V gene (reference sequence). The CDR3 covers 18 residues. The DNA of the CDR3 is TGTGCCGGCAGCCAAGGCGTGGCGGGGGGTCTGTACCAAGAGACCCAGTACTTC. The encoded protein is CAGSQGVAGGLYQETQYF.

This rearrangement joins TRBV15 to TRBJ1-5; D unclear. The CDR3 runs to 18 residues. Deletions cut 1 base from V and 0 bases from J, with 16 bases between. The germline gives CDR1 LNHNV, CDR2 YYDKDF (reference sequence). CDR3 sequence reads: CATSRGGTALYSNQPQHF. DNA for the CDR3: TGTGCCACCAGCAGAGGAGGAACAGCTCTTTATAGCAATCAGCCCCAGCATTTT.

This clonotype has ten or more counts. V usage is TRBV11-3 and J usage is TRBJ2-7; D might be TRBD1 (6 bases). This CDR3 has 14 amino acids. Per germline, CDR1 SGHNT and CDR2 YENEEA. V was shortened by 2 bases and J by 3 bases, with 11 bases between the two germline ends. CDR3 sequence: CASSLTGRGYEQYF. The CDR3 DNA sequence: TGTGCCAGCAGCTTAACCGGCAGGGGCTACGAGCAGTACTTC.

The gene calls are TRBV12-3 or TRBV12-4 and TRBJ2-7, with a tentative D call TRBD1 (5 bases). The V gene lost 2 bases and the J gene lost 7 bases, with 15 bases spanning the gap. CDR3 length: 14 amino acids. DNA of the CDR3: TGTGCCAGCAGTTTACCGTGGGGCCTCGGAGAGCAGTACTTC. Amino acids: CASSLPWGLGEQYF.

CDR3 loop: CASSIGRGQETQYF. The CDR3 DNA follows: TGTGCCAGTAGTATAGGGAGGGGCCAAGAGACCCAGTACTTC. The chain combines TRBV19 with TRBJ2-5; perhaps TRBD2 as D (6 bases). The CDR3 is 14 residues long. Germline loops: CDR1 LNHDA, CDR2 SQIVND (reference sequence). Trimming shortened V by 1 base and J by 1 base, and 7 bases separated the two germline ends.

V and J are TRBV6-5 and TRBJ1-2; tentative D call: TRBD1 (6 bases). Trimming removed 3 bases from V and 4 bases from J, with 9 bases in between. The CDR3 sequence is 13 residues long. The germline V gene encodes CDR1 MNHEY and CDR2 SVGAGI. DNA of the CDR3: TGTGCCAGCAGTTATGGGGGGCTCTATGGCTACACCTTC. Translation: CASSYGGLYGYTF.

V and J are TRBV6-2 or TRBV6-3 and TRBJ1-1, with D possibly matching TRBD1 (5 bases). The CDR3 has 16 residues. V lost 6 bases, J lost 0 bases, and 17 bases lay in between. CDR1 MNHEY and CDR2 SVGEGT come from the germline V gene. In DNA, the CDR3 is TGTGCCAGCAGCTCCTGGGGGGGATGGATGAACACTGAAGCTTTCTTT. Its translation: CASSSWGGWMNTEAFF.

This clonotype has ten or more counts. V usage is TRBV7-9 and J usage is TRBJ1-1; 10 bases match TRBD1. CDR3 length: 14 amino acids. The germline V gene encodes CDR1 SEHNR and CDR2 FQNEAQ (reference sequence). Germline trimming cut 4 bases from V and 10 bases from J; bases unmatched to any gene: 9. The CDR3 here is CASSSDRGRIGAFF. The CDR3 nucleotides are TGTGCCAGCAGCTCGGACAGGGGGAGAATTGGAGCTTTCTTT. Variable domain in full (rest from reference TRBV7-9 and TRBJ1-1): DTGVSQNPRHKITKRGQNVTFRCDPISEHNRLYWYRQTLGQGPEFLTYFQNEAQLEKSRLLSDRFSAERPKGSFSTLEIQRTEQGDSAMYLCASSSDRGRIGAFFGQGTRLTVV.

The table lists this clonotype with a few counts. The V gene is TRBV12-3 or TRBV12-4, the J gene TRBJ1-5, with D unclear. Trimming took off 5 bases at V and 0 bases at J, with 14 bases between the two ends. The CDR3 totals 16 residues. For the CDR3, the DNA is TGTGCCAGCAGTCCACGGGGAGATAATAGCAATCAGCCCCAGCATTTT. It codes for CASSPRGDNSNQPQHF.

This clonotype was seen at least ten times. This chain links TRBV7-3 with TRBJ2-5; possible D gene TRBD1, 6 bases. The germline V and J ends were trimmed by 5 bases and 0 bases, with 16 bases remaining between them. The CDR3 totals 16 residues. Per the germline V gene, CDR1 is SGHTA and CDR2 is FQGTGA. This chain's CDR3 is CASSPTHRVNQETQYF. As DNA, the CDR3 is TGTGCCAGCAGCCCCACCCACAGGGTAAACCAAGAGACCCAGTACTTC. The entire variable domain, with the rest obtained from reference TRBV7-3 and TRBJ2-5, is as follows: GAGVSQTPSNKVTEKGKYVELRCDPISGHTALYWYRQSLGQGPEFLIYFQGTGAADDSGLPNDRFFAVRPEGSVSTLKIQRTERGDSAVYLCASSPTHRVNQETQYFGPGTRLLVL.